Detailed here is one T cell receptor beta chain. Its antigen is not identified. The data were obtained in a study of cytomegalovirus exposure and HLA in healthy donors. Study conclusions and caveats: Cytomegalovirus association was listed for about 170 TCR beta chains.

60 Vbeta and 13 Jbeta primers were used in PCR. Assay: immunoSEQ multiplex PCR; the TCRdb copy retains only in-frame clones and omits some. The repertoire holds under 110,000 clones, with 85% to 90% as singletons. The ends lost 0 bases at V and 9 bases at J; junction bases unmatched: 7. The CDR3 consists of 16 residues. The TCR comes from a man aged 25-45 years in good health and CMV-seronegative. The J gene is TRBJ2-3, the V gene TRBV6-7; 12 bases map to TRBD2. TRBV6-7 is an open reading frame, and its role is uncertain. Sequenced sample: PBMCs. Here the CDR3 reads CASSYSTSGRTMTQYF. Written as DNA, the CDR3 is TGTGCCAGCAGTTACTCGACTAGCGGGAGAACGATGACGCAGTATTTT.